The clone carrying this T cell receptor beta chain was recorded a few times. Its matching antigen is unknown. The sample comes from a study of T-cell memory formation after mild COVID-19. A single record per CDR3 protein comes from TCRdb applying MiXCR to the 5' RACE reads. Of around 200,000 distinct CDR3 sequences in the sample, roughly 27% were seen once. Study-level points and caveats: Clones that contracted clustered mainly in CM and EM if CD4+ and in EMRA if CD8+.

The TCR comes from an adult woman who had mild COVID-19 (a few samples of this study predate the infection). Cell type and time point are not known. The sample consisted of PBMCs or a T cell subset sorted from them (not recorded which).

Here the CDR3 DNA reads TGCGCCAGCAGCTTTGGGGGTTCGAGCTCCTACGAGCAGTACTTC. This translates into CASSFGGSSSYEQYF. V and J are TRBV5-1 and TRBJ2-7; D is possibly TRBD1 or TRBD2 (5 bases each). The CDR3 covers 15 residues. Trimming pared 2 bases from V and 0 bases from J, leaving 12 bases between. Germline V gives CDR1 SGHRS, CDR2 YFSETQ.